These 25 T cell receptor beta chains originate from one sample sequenced in a study of neurological immune-mediated disorders. One entry per CDR3 protein results from TCRdb running MiXCR on the 5' RACE reads. The sample consists of about 80,000 distinct CDR3 sequences, approximately 9.4% of them appearing once. Input material: PBMCs. The receptors here all came from a man aged 45-65 years in good health.

This clonotype has a count of ten or more. The chain is built from TRBV29-1 and TRBJ2-7; 7 bases agree with TRBD2. The length of the CDR3 is 12 residues. CDR1 SQVTM and CDR2 ANQGSEA come from the germline V gene. V was pared by 6 bases and J by 4 bases, with 6 bases of the junction left unmatched. CDR3: CSVGREGYEQYF. The DNA for the CDR3 is TGCAGCGTGGGCAGGGAGGGGTACGAGCAGTACTTC.

This clonotype was recorded many times. The chain couples TRBV5-5 to TRBJ2-1; the D is unclear. Per the germline V gene, CDR1 is SGHKS and CDR2 is YYEKEE (reference sequence). Between the trimmed V and J ends, which lost 4 bases and 6 bases, there was a span of 11 bases. The CDR3 extends over 13 amino acids. Here the CDR3 DNA reads TGTGCCAGCAGCCGGGCACGGGTCAATGAGCAGTTCTTC. Translation gives CASSRARVNEQFF.

The sample holds many counts of this clonotype. V gene TRBV19 combines with J gene TRBJ1-5; 7 nucleotides line up with TRBD1. With V trimmed by 7 bases and J by 7 bases, 7 bases remained unmatched. Germline V gene data show CDR1 as LNHDA and CDR2 as SQIVND (reference sequence). The CDR3 runs 13 residues. CDR3 sequence reads: CASTKLQGQPQHF. In nucleotides, the CDR3 is TGTGCCAGTACTAAACTACAGGGGCAGCCCCAGCATTTT.

This chain links TRBV7-9 with TRBJ2-1; tentatively, D is TRBD2 (7 bases). Germline V gene lookup returns CDR1 SEHNR and CDR2 FQNEAQ (reference sequence). Between the trimmed V and J ends, which lost 7 bases and 8 bases, there was a span of 21 bases. The CDR3 has 15 residues. The CDR3 DNA is TGTGCCAGCATCCAATGGACTAGTGGGGGCGATGAGCAGTTCTTC. Translated, it gives CASIQWTSGGDEQFF.

This clonotype was recorded a few times. The rearrangement uses TRBV3-1 and TRBJ1-6; D gene uncertain. The ends were cut back, 1 base at V and 10 bases at J, with 5 bases in the middle. The germline gives CDR1 LGHDT, CDR2 YNNKEL (reference sequence). The CDR3 is made up of 12 amino acids. This CDR3 is CASSQGASPLHF. CDR3 DNA sequence: TGTGCCAGCAGCCAAGGGGCCTCACCCCTCCACTTT.

In this sample, this clonotype turned up many times. DNA of the CDR3: TGTGCCAGCAGCTCAACAGGGGGACTAGCGGCCTACGAGCAGTACTTC. Translation gives CASSSTGGLAAYEQYF. The rearrangement joins TRBV7-2 to TRBJ2-7; 11 bases fit TRBD2. V gave up 4 bases and J gave up 2 bases; unmatched junction bases: 7. Germline lookup yields CDR1 SGHTA and CDR2 FQGNSA. This CDR3 region has 16 residues.

This clonotype appeared many times. The DNA for the CDR3 is TGTGCCACCAGCAGAGGGGTTTCGGGCAAAAACATTCAGTACTTC. As protein: CATSRGVSGKNIQYF. V is TRBV15 and J is TRBJ2-4; D unclear. V gave up 1 base and J gave up 3 bases, with 10 bases separating them. Germline V gene lookup returns CDR1 LNHNV and CDR2 YYDKDF (reference sequence). The CDR3 has 15 residues.

The table lists this clonotype with many counts. The V gene is TRBV5-1, the J gene TRBJ1-5; D gene uncertain. V was cut by 1 base and J by 0 bases, with 14 bases left in between. Germline CDR1 is SGHRS and CDR2 is YFSETQ. The CDR3 sequence is 17 residues long. This CDR3 is CASSLLGSPHSNQPQHF. In DNA, the CDR3 is TGCGCCAGCAGCTTGTTGGGCAGTCCTCATAGCAATCAGCCCCAGCATTTT.

This clonotype was seen repeatedly, ten times or more. This rearrangement joins TRBV25-1 to TRBJ1-1; D might be TRBD1 (5 bases). V lost 4 bases, J lost 4 bases, and 10 bases lay in between. This CDR3 has 13 residues. Germline assignment: CDR1 MGHDK and CDR2 SYGVNS. In DNA, the CDR3 is TGTGCCAGCAGTGTGCGGGGGATCACTGAAGCTTTCTTT. This encodes CASSVRGITEAFF.

This clonotype was seen ten or more times. This chain connects TRBV5-1 to TRBJ2-7; possible D gene TRBD1, 5 bases. With 0 bases removed from V and 0 bases from J, the gap between germline ends came to 7 bases. The CDR3 extends over 14 amino acids. Germline lookup yields CDR1 SGHRS and CDR2 YFSETQ. As DNA, the CDR3 is TGCGCCAGCAGCTTGGGGGGCTACTCCTACGAGCAGTACTTC. Its protein is CASSLGGYSYEQYF.

This clonotype was counted many times. V and J are TRBV6-5 and TRBJ2-1; D ambiguous. This CDR3 is 12 amino acids long. CDR1 is MNHEY, CDR2 SVGAGI, per germline. Trimming stripped 6 bases from V and 8 bases from J, with 11 bases between. The CDR3 here is CASRRGGDEQFF. The DNA of the CDR3 is TGTGCCAGCAGGCGAGGTGGGGATGAGCAGTTCTTC.

In its sample, this clonotype was seen many times. The chain is built from TRBV12-3 or TRBV12-4 and TRBJ1-3, with TRBD1 matching 9 bases. V shed 6 bases, J shed 6 bases, and the junction held 9 bases outside the gene matches. The CDR3 consists of 15 residues. CDR3 DNA sequence: TGTGCCAGCAGCTCGGGACAGGGCGGGAAAAACACCATATATTTT. It codes for CASSSGQGGKNTIYF.

This clonotype was seen at least ten times. The chain carries TRBV27 and TRBJ2-1; 11 nucleotides match TRBD2. V gave up 6 bases and J gave up 5 bases; unmatched junction bases: 6. The CDR3 spans 15 residues. From germline, CDR1 is MNHEY and CDR2 SMNVEV (reference sequence). The CDR3 DNA is TGTGCCAGCAGGTTCCCTAGCGGGGGGAACAATGAGCAGTTCTTC. This translates into CASRFPSGGNNEQFF.

This clonotype has a count of ten or more. This chain links TRBV20-1 with TRBJ1-5; D uncertain. Germline V gene data show CDR1 as DFQATT and CDR2 as SNEGSKA (reference sequence). This CDR3 spans 14 amino acids. With 6 bases removed from V and 4 bases from J, the gap between germline ends came to 16 bases. CDR3 protein: CSANDRGGNQPQHF. For the CDR3, the DNA is TGCAGTGCCAATGACCGGGGAGGGAATCAGCCCCAGCATTTT.

This clonotype was counted at least ten times. V is TRBV5-1 and J is TRBJ1-2, with D hard to call. The CDR3 has 13 amino acids. V gave up 0 bases and J gave up 3 bases, with 6 bases separating them. Germline V gene sequence: CDR1 SGHRS, CDR2 YFSETQ. The CDR3 DNA sequence: TGCGCCAGCAGCTTGGACACGGACTATGGCTACACCTTC. Translation: CASSLDTDYGYTF.

This clonotype showed up many times. The rearrangement joins TRBV28 to TRBJ1-5; unclear D gene. CDR1 is MDHEN and CDR2 is SYDVKM in the germline V gene. The CDR3 is 15 amino acids. Trimming shortened V by 6 bases and J by 4 bases, and 16 bases separated the two germline ends. The DNA of the CDR3 is TGTGCCAGCAGACCACGGAAGGGTTGGAATCAGCCCCAGCATTTT. It is translated as CASRPRKGWNQPQHF.

This sequence joins TRBV5-1 and TRBJ2-7; possible D gene TRBD2, 5 bases. This CDR3 region has 14 residues. V lost 5 bases and J lost 1, with 13 bases in between. Germline assignment: CDR1 SGHRS and CDR2 YFSETQ. CDR3 sequence reads: CASRIEEVSYEQYF. The CDR3 nucleotides read TGCGCCAGCAGGATTGAGGAGGTATCCTACGAGCAGTACTTC.

In this sample, this clonotype turned up many times. V usage is TRBV5-1 and J usage is TRBJ2-5, with D perhaps matching TRBD2 (6 bases). V lost 4 bases to trimming and J lost 2 bases, with 15 bases between them. CDR1 and CDR2 from the germline V gene are SGHRS and YFSETQ. The CDR3 totals 15 residues. The CDR3 DNA follows: TGCGCCAGCAGCCCTGGGACCGGGGGTCAAGAGACCCAGTACTTC. Its protein is CASSPGTGGQETQYF.

There are many counts of this clonotype. This sequence joins TRBV5-1 and TRBJ2-1; TRBD1 matches 8 bases. CDR1 and CDR2 (germline): SGHRS, YFSETQ. The CDR3 covers 15 residues. V was pared by 0 bases and J by 7 bases, with 6 bases of the junction left unmatched. The CDR3 protein is CASSLVQGARNEQFF. CDR3 DNA sequence: TGCGCCAGCAGCTTGGTGCAGGGGGCGCGGAATGAGCAGTTCTTC. Filled out from reference TRBV5-1 and TRBJ2-1, the complete variable domain reads KAGVTQTPRYLIKTRGQQVTLSCSPISGHRSVSWYQQTPGQGLQFLFEYFSETQRNKGNFPGRFSGRQFSNSRSEMNVSTLELGDSALYLCASSLVQGARNEQFFGPGTRLTVL.

The gene calls are TRBV9 and TRBJ2-7; TRBD1 or TRBD2 may be the D gene (5 bases each). V was shortened by 4 bases and J by 5 bases, with 16 bases between the two germline ends. Germline V CDR1 and CDR2: SGDLS, YYNGEE. The CDR3 totals 14 residues. The CDR3 sequence is CASSPRDLGDEQYF. DNA of the CDR3: TGTGCCAGCAGCCCCCGGGACCTCGGGGACGAGCAGTACTTC.

Many counts were recorded for this clonotype. V gene TRBV5-5 combines with J gene TRBJ2-7, with D uncertain. CDR1 is SGHKS and CDR2 is YYEKEE in the germline V gene (reference sequence). With 4 bases removed from V and 3 bases from J, the gap between germline ends came to 17 bases. This CDR3 has 15 residues. CDR3 region: CASSPPQAGRYEQYF. The DNA for the CDR3 is TGTGCCAGCAGCCCGCCCCAGGCAGGCCGCTACGAGCAGTACTTC.

This clonotype has ten or more counts. The CDR3 sequence: CASSTLGAEQYF. CDR3 DNA sequence: TGTGCCAGCAGCACCCTTGGGGCCGAGCAGTACTTC. This chain joins TRBV9 and TRBJ2-7, with a tentative D call TRBD1 (5 bases). This CDR3 spans 12 amino acids. The germline V gene encodes CDR1 SGDLS and CDR2 YYNGEE. Trimming stripped 4 bases from V and 6 bases from J, with 11 bases between.

This clonotype was seen many times. The rearrangement joins TRBV4-2 to TRBJ2-3, with no clear D. The CDR3 extends over 15 amino acids. The germline CDR1 and CDR2 sequences are LGHNA and YNFKEQ. Deletions cut 3 bases from V and 6 bases from J, with 16 bases between. The CDR3 DNA reads TGTGCCAGCAGCCAGGAAAACTCCCCGCAGGATACGCAGTATTTT. Its translation: CASSQENSPQDTQYF.

In its sample, this clonotype was seen many times. The chain has TRBV7-9 and TRBJ1-1, with D perhaps matching TRBD1 (5 bases). The CDR3 has 15 amino acids. The V and J ends lost 1 base and 4 bases respectively, with 13 bases between them. In germline, CDR1 is SEHNR, CDR2 FQNEAQ (reference sequence). CDR3 sequence (DNA): TGTGCCAGCAGCTTAGTTGGGGGAGGTGGCACTGAAGCTTTCTTT. The encoded protein is CASSLVGGGGTEAFF. The whole variable domain, filled in from reference TRBV7-9 and TRBJ1-1, reads DTGVSQNPRHKITKRGQNVTFRCDPISEHNRLYWYRQTLGQGPEFLTYFQNEAQLEKSRLLSDRFSAERPKGSFSTLEIQRTEQGDSAMYLCASSLVGGGGTEAFFGQGTRLTVV.

This clonotype was seen repeatedly, ten times or more. This chain links TRBV5-1 with TRBJ1-3, with a tentative D call TRBD1 (5 bases). Trimming stripped 4 bases from V and 4 bases from J, with 6 bases between. Germline CDR1 reads SGHRS; CDR2 reads YFSETQ. There are 12 residues in the CDR3. CDR3 nucleotide sequence: TGCGCCAGCAGCGCAGGGGGAAACACCATATATTTT. Its translation is CASSAGGNTIYF.